Presented here are 14 T cell receptor beta chains from one specimen sequenced in a study of T cells after yellow fever vaccination. In TCRdb, the 5' RACE reads were re-called with MiXCR into one record per CDR3 protein. The sample records 300,000 to 400,000 distinct CDR3 sequences, about 11% being singletons. Here the sequenced sample was CD4+ T cells sorted from PBMCs, taken 45 days after the yellow fever booster vaccination. These receptors were taken from a man aged 18-30 years who received the YFV17D yellow fever vaccine.

The V gene is TRBV5-1, the J gene TRBJ2-1; D unclear. The V end was cut by 2 bases, the J end by 7 bases, with 16 bases between. This CDR3 spans 15 amino acids. Germline assignment: CDR1 SGHRS and CDR2 YFSETQ. The CDR3 is CASSFELTLRNEQFF. The CDR3, as DNA: TGCGCCAGCAGCTTCGAGCTGACGCTACGGAATGAGCAGTTCTTC. Full variable domain (rest looked up from reference TRBV5-1 and TRBJ2-1): KAGVTQTPRYLIKTRGQQVTLSCSPISGHRSVSWYQQTPGQGLQFLFEYFSETQRNKGNFPGRFSGRQFSNSRSEMNVSTLELGDSALYLCASSFELTLRNEQFFGPGTRLTVL.

The sample holds a few counts of this clonotype. The chain joins TRBV6-2 or TRBV6-3 to TRBJ2-5, with D maybe TRBD1 (6 bases). There are 14 residues in the CDR3. Deletions cut 10 bases from V and 5 bases from J, with 20 bases between. CDR1 and CDR2 (germline): MNHEY, SVGEGT. CDR3 amino acids: CAIQGTNRLETQYF. The CDR3 nucleotides are TGTGCCATCCAGGGGACAAACCGTCTTGAGACCCAGTACTTC.

V is TRBV7-2 and J is TRBJ1-3, with no clear D. The germline V gene has CDR1 SGHTA and CDR2 FQGNSA. Trimming removed 7 bases at V and 1 base at J, with 14 bases between. The CDR3 contains 15 residues. The CDR3 bases are TGTGCCAGCACTCCACTGGTAGGGTCTGGAAACACCATATATTTT. Protein product: CASTPLVGSGNTIYF.

This sequence joins TRBV5-1 and TRBJ1-2; D might be TRBD1 (5 bases). CDR1 and CDR2 from the germline V gene are SGHRS and YFSETQ. Trimming removed 4 bases at V and 1 base at J, with 8 bases between. The CDR3 spans 13 residues. In nucleotides, the CDR3 is TGCGCCAGCAGCGCCAGGGATAACTATGGCTACACCTTC. This sequence encodes CASSARDNYGYTF.

This clonotype was seen many times. V usage is TRBV6-1 and J usage is TRBJ2-7, with 7 positions matching TRBD1. J was trimmed by 11 bases and V by 0 bases; bases with no gene match: 7. There are 13 residues in the CDR3. The germline V gene encodes CDR1 MNHNS and CDR2 SASEGT. CDR3 coding DNA: TGTGCCAGCAGTGAAGCGGGACAGCCCGAAAAGTACGTC. It yields the protein CASSEAGQPEKYV.

This clonotype has just a few counts. The chain is built from TRBV6-5 and TRBJ1-6; D call uncertain. From germline, CDR1 is MNHEY and CDR2 SVGAGI. Trimming took 0 bases from V and 7 from J, leaving 4 bases between them. This CDR3 region has 13 residues. As DNA, the CDR3 is TGTGCCAGCAGTTACTCGAGGAATTCACCCCTCCACTTT. This encodes CASSYSRNSPLHF.

This clonotype was seen only a few times. The rearrangement links TRBV12-3 or TRBV12-4 to TRBJ2-7; no firm D call. Trimming cost V 0 bases and J 7 bases, with 13 bases left between them. The CDR3 has 14 residues. In nucleotides, the CDR3 is TGTGCCAGCAGTTTAGCGGGGTCTAAGAGGGAGCAGTACTTC. Translated: CASSLAGSKREQYF.

The J gene is TRBJ2-4, the V gene TRBV12-3 or TRBV12-4, with D perhaps matching TRBD1 (6 bases). The CDR3 has 14 residues. The V end was cut by 8 bases, the J end by 2 bases, with 13 bases between. This CDR3 is CASSPRGPKNIQYF. The CDR3, as DNA: TGTGCCAGCTCCCCCAGGGGACCCAAAAACATTCAGTACTTC.

This clonotype was detected a few times. V is TRBV10-1 and J is TRBJ1-1, with D hard to call. CDR1 is WNHNN and CDR2 is SYGVQD in the germline V gene (reference sequence). The CDR3 totals 15 residues. V gave up 3 bases and J gave up 3 bases, with 14 bases separating them. Here the CDR3 DNA reads TGCGCCAGCAGTGACAATCGAGGTGATTACACTGAAGCTTTCTTT. Its translation is CASSDNRGDYTEAFF.

This sequence joins TRBV20-1 and TRBJ1-1; tentative D call: TRBD1 (5 bases). Germline lookup yields CDR1 DFQATT and CDR2 SNEGSKA (reference sequence). Trimming shortened V by 3 bases and J by 0 bases, and 11 bases separated the two germline ends. CDR3 length equals 14 residues. CDR3 sequence (DNA): TGCAGTGCTAGGCAGGGCCCTATGAACACTGAAGCTTTCTTT. Translating it yields CSARQGPMNTEAFF.

This clonotype was recorded many times. The genes are TRBV5-1 and TRBJ2-3; D is unresolved. Deletions cut 5 bases from V and 5 bases from J, with 12 bases between. The CDR3 consists of 13 residues. Germline V gives CDR1 SGHRS, CDR2 YFSETQ. CDR3 bases: TGCGCCAGCAGACGAACAGTGGGAGATACGCAGTATTTT. Its translation: CASRRTVGDTQYF.

In its sample, this clonotype was seen a few times. V and J are TRBV6-5 and TRBJ2-3; tentatively, D is TRBD2 (5 bases). Germline loops: CDR1 MNHEY, CDR2 SVGAGI. The V and J ends lost 2 bases and 8 bases respectively, with 8 bases between them. The CDR3 totals 12 residues. This CDR3 reads CASSYPGSTQYF. CDR3 DNA sequence: TGTGCCAGCAGTTACCCGGGGAGTACGCAGTATTTT.

The chain is built from TRBV5-1 and TRBJ2-5; 9 bases line up with TRBD1. The CDR3 covers 15 residues. J gave up 4 bases and V 4 bases, and 8 bases lay outside the gene matches. CDR1 and CDR2 from the germline V gene are SGHRS and YFSETQ. The CDR3 sequence: CASSISTGGLETQYF. The CDR3 bases are TGCGCCAGCAGCATCTCGACAGGGGGGCTAGAGACCCAGTACTTC.

The J gene is TRBJ2-7, the V gene TRBV20-1; 7 bases map to TRBD1. There are 13 residues in the CDR3. From germline, CDR1 is DFQATT and CDR2 SNEGSKA (reference sequence). J gave up 0 bases and V 4 bases, and 3 bases lay outside the gene matches. CDR3 nucleotides: TGCAGTGCTAACCGGGACAGCTCCTACGAGCAGTACTTC. Protein product: CSANRDSSYEQYF.